This T cell receptor (beta chain) was recovered during a study of beta chain features in type 1 diabetes. The overall study: The patients were much like the healthy donors in age, gender and cell yields. The study's findings and limits: Shortening that was moderate but significant affected the TCRB CDR3s of Type 1 diabetes patients in all four CD4+ subsets. Patients with type 1 diabetes carried fewer insertions and had more deletions at their VDJ junctions.

Based on CD45RO/CCR7/CD25/CD127/CD95/CD27, CD4+ regulatory, stem cell-like memory, naive and central memory cells were sorted. A few counts support this clone. Its antigen is undetermined. Germline CDR1 is SQVTM and CDR2 is ANQGSEA. The V end was cut by 8 bases, the J end by 3 bases, with 13 bases between. The length of the CDR3 is 13 residues. cDNA synthesis used the whole RNA isolate, giving expressed TCRB sequences. TCRdb's copy holds only in-frame clones and misses some; the assay was immunoSEQ multiplex PCR. The table lists about 210,000 clones, roughly a tenth of them singletons, with over 1% in the top ten.

The rearrangement joins TRBV29-1 to TRBJ1-4; D remains ambiguous. This TCR was recovered from a man between 18 and 35 years old in good health. The sample taken for sequencing was central memory CD4+ T cells from blood. This CDR3 is CSYRPGANEKLFF. The CDR3 bases are TGCAGCTACCGGCCTGGGGCTAATGAAAAACTGTTTTTT.